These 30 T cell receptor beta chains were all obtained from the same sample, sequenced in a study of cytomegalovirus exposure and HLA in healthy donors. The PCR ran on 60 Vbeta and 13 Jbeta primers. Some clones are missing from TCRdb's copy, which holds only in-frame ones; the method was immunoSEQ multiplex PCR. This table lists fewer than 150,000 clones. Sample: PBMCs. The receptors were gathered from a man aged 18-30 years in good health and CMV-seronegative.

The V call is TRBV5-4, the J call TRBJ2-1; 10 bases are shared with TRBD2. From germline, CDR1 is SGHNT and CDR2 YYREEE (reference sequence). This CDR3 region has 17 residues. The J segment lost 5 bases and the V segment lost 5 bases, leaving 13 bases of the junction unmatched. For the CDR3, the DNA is TGTGCCAGCAGTTATCGGATTCTAGCGGGGGTGGACAATGAGCAGTTCTTC. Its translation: CASSYRILAGVDNEQFF.

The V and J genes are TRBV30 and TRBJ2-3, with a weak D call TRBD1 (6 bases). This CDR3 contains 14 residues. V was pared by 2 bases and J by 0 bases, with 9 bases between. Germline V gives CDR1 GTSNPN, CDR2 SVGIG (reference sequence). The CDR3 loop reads CAWSLDSSTDTQYF. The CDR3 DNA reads TGTGCCTGGAGTTTGGACAGTAGCACAGATACGCAGTATTTT.

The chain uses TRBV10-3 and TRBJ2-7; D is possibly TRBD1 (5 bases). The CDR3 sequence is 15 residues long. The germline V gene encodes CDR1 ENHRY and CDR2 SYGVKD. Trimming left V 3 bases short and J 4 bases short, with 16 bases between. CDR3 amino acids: CAISDPRQNRYEQYF. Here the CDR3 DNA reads TGTGCCATCAGTGATCCCCGACAGAACAGGTACGAGCAGTACTTC.

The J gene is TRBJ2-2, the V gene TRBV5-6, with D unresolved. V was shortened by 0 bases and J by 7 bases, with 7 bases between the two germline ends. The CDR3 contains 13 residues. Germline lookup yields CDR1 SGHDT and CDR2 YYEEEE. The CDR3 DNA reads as TGTGCCAGCAGCTTGGGCGGTGGCGGGGAGCTGTTTTTT. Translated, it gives CASSLGGGGELFF.

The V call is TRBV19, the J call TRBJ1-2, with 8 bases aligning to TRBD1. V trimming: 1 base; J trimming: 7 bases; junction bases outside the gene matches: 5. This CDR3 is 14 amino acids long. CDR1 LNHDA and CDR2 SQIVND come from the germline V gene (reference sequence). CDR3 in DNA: TGTGCCAGTAGTATAGTAGGACAGGGAACTGGCTACACCTTC. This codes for CASSIVGQGTGYTF. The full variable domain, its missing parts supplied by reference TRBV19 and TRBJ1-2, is DGGITQSPKYLFRKEGQNVTLSCEQNLNHDAMYWYRQDPGQGLRLIYYSQIVNDFQKGDIAEGYSVSREKKESFPLTVTSAQKNPTAFYLCASSIVGQGTGYTFGSGTRLTVV.

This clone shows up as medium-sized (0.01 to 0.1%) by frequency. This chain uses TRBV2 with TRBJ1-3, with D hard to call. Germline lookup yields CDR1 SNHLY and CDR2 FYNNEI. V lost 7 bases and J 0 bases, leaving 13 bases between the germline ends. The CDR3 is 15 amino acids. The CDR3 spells CASTGNRLSGNTIYF. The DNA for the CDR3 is TGTGCCAGCACGGGAAACAGACTCTCTGGAAACACCATATATTTT.

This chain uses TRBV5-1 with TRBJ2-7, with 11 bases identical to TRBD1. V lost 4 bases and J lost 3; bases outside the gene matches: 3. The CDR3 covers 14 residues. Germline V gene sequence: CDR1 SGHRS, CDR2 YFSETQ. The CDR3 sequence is CASSPGTGGYEQYF. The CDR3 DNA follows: TGCGCCAGCAGCCCAGGGACAGGGGGCTACGAGCAGTACTTC. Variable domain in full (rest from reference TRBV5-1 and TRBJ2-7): KAGVTQTPRYLIKTRGQQVTLSCSPISGHRSVSWYQQTPGQGLQFLFEYFSETQRNKGNFPGRFSGRQFSNSRSEMNVSTLELGDSALYLCASSPGTGGYEQYFGPGTRLTVT.

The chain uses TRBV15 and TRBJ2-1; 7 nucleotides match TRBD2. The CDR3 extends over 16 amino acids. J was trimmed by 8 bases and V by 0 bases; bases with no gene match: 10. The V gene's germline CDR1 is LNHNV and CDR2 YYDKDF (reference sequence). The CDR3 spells CATSRDRVGRSDEQFF. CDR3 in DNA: TGTGCCACCAGCAGAGATCGGGTCGGGAGGTCCGATGAGCAGTTCTTC.

The CDR3 DNA reads as TGTGCCTGGACCCGGGGATCTCGAGAGACCCAGTACTTC. Amino acid sequence: CAWTRGSRETQYF. The J gene is TRBJ2-5, the V gene TRBV30; D possibly corresponds to TRBD2 (5 bases). V gave up 4 bases and J gave up 4 bases, with 13 bases separating them. In germline, CDR1 is GTSNPN, CDR2 SVGIG (reference sequence). The CDR3 spans 13 residues.

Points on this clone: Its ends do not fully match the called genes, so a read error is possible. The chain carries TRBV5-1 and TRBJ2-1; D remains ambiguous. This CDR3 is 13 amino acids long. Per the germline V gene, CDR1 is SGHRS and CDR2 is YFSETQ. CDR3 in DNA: TGCGCCACCAGCCTTAGTCCCTACAATGAGCAGTTCTTC. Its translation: CATSLSPYNEQFF.

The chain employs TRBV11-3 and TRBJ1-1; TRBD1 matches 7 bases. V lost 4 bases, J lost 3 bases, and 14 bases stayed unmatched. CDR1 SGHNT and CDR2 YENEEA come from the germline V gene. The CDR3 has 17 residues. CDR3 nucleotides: TGTGCCAGCAGCTCCTCGGGACAGCGGGTGGTGGACACTGAAGCTTTCTTT. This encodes CASSSSGQRVVDTEAFF.

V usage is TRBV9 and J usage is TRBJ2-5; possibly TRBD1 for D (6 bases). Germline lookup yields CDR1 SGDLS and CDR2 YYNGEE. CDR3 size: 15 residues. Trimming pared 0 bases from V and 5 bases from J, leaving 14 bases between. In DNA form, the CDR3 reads TGTGCCAGCAGCGTAGGGGGGCAGTTAATGGAGACCCAGTACTTC. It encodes CASSVGGQLMETQYF.

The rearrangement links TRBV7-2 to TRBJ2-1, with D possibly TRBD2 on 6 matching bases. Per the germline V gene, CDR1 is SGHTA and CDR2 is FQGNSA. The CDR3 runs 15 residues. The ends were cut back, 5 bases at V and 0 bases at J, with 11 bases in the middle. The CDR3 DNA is TGTGCCAGCAGCCCGGACTACTACTCCTACAATGAGCAGTTCTTC. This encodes CASSPDYYSYNEQFF.

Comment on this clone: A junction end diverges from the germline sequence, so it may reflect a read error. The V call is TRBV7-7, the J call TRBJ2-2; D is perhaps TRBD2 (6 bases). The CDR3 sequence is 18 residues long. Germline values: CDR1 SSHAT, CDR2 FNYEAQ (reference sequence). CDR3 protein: CASSFGLARGTNTGELFF. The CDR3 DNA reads TGTGCTAGCAGCTTTGGGCTAGCGAGGGGAACGAACACCGGGGAGCTGTTTTTT.

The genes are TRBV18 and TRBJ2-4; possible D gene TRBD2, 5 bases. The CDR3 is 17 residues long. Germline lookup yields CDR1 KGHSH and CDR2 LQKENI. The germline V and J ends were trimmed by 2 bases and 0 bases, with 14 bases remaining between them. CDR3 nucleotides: TGTGCCAGCTCACCATTGGAGGTGGCGGGAGCCAAAAACATTCAGTACTTC. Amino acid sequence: CASSPLEVAGAKNIQYF.

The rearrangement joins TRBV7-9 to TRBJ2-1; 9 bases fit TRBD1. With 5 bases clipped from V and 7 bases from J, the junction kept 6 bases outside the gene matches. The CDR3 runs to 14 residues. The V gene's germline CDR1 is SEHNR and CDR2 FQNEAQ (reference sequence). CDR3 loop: CASSNRDRVNEQFF. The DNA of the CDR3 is TGTGCCAGCAGCAACCGGGACAGGGTGAATGAGCAGTTCTTC.

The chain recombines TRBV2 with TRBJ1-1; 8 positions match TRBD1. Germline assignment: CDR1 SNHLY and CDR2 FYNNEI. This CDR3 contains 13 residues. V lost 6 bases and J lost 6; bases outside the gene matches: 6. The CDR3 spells CASRGDRFAEAFF. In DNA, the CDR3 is TGTGCCAGCAGGGGGGACAGGTTCGCTGAAGCTTTCTTT.

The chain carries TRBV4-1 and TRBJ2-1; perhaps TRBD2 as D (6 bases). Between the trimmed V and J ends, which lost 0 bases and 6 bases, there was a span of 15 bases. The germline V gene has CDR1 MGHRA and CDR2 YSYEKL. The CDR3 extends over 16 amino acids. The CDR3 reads CASSQEGWEVFNEQFF. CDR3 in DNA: TGCGCCAGCAGCCAAGAAGGGTGGGAGGTTTTCAATGAGCAGTTCTTC.

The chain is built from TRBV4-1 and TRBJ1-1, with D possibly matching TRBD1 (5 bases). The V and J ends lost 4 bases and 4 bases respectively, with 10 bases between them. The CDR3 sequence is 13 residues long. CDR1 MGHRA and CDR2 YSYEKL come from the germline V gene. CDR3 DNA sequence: TGCGCCAGCAGCCCGCAGGGTATCACTGAAGCTTTCTTT. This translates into CASSPQGITEAFF.

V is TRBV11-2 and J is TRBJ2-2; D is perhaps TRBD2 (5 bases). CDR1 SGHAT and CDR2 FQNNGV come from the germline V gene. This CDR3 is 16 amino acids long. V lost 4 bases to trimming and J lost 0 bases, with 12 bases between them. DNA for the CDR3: TGTGCCAGCAGCTCCCCTTTCGGGGCGAACACCGGGGAGCTGTTTTTT. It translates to CASSSPFGANTGELFF.

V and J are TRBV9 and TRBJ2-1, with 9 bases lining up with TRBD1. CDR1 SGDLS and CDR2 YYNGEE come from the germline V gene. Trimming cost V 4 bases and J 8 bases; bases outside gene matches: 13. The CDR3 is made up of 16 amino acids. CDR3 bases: TGTGCCAGCAGCTCCCGGGACAGGGTGTTCGTCGATGAGCAGTTCTTC. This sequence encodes CASSSRDRVFVDEQFF.

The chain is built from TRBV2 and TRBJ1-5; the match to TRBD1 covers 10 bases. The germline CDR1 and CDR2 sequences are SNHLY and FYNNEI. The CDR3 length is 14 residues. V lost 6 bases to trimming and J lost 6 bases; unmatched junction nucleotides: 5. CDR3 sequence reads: CASRVTGGFQPQHF. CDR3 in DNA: TGTGCCAGCAGGGTGACAGGGGGCTTTCAGCCCCAGCATTTT. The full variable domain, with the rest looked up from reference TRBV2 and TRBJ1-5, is EPEVTQTPSHQVTQMGQEVILRCVPISNHLYFYWYRQILGQKVEFLVSFYNNEISEKSEIFDDQFSVERPDGSNFTLKIRSTKLEDSAMYFCASRVTGGFQPQHFGDGTRLSIL.

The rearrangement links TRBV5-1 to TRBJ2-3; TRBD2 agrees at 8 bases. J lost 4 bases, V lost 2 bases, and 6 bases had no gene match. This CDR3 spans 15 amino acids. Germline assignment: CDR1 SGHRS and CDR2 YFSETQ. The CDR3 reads CASSLHRGGADTQYF. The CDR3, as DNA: TGCGCCAGCAGCTTACATCGGGGGGGCGCAGATACGCAGTATTTT.

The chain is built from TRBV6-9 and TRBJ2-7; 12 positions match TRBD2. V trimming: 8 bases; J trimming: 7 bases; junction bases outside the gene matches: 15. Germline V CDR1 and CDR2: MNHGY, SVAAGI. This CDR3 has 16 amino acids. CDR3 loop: CASRGLAGPWFLEQYF. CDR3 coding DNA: TGTGCCAGCCGAGGACTAGCGGGACCTTGGTTTTTGGAGCAGTACTTC.

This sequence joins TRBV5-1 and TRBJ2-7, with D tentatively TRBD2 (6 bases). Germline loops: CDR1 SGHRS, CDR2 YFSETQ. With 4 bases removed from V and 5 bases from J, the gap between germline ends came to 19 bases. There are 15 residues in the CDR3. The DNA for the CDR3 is TGCGCCAGCAGCGTCACGACTAGTCTGTCCAACGAGCAGTACTTC. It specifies CASSVTTSLSNEQYF.

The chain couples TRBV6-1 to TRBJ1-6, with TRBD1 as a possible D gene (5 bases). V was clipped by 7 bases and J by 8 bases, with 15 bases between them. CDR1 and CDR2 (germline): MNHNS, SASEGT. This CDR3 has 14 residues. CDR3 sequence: CASKGHGWDSPLHF. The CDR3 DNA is TGTGCCAGCAAGGGGCACGGGTGGGATTCACCCCTCCACTTT.

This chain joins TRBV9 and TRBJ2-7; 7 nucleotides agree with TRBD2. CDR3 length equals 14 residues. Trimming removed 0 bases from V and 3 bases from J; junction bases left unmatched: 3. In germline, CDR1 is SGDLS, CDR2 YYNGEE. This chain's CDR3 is CASSVAAGVYEQYF. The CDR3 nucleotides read TGTGCCAGCAGCGTAGCGGCGGGAGTCTACGAGCAGTACTTC.

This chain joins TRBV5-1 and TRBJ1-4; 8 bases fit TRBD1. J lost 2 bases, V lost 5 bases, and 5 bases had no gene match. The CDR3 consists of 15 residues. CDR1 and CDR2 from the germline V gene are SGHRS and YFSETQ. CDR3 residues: CASRRQGWTNEKLFF. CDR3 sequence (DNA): TGCGCCAGCAGAAGACAGGGGTGGACTAATGAAAAACTGTTTTTT.

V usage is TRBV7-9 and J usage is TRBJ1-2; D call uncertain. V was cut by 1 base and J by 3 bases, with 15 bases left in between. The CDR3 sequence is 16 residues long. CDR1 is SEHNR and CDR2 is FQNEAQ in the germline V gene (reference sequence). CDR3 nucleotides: TGTGCCAGCAGCTTAGAAGTAGCCCGTAACGACTATGGCTACACCTTC. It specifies CASSLEVARNDYGYTF.

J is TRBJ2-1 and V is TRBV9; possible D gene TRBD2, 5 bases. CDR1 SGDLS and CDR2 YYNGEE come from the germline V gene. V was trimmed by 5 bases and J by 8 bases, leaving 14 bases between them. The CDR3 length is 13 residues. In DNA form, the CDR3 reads TGTGCCAGCAGTTTAGAGGGCGGTTATGAGCAGTTCTTC. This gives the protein CASSLEGGYEQFF.